The sequence of this T cell receptor beta chain was determined in a study of blood T cell repertoires in COVID-19. Germline CDR1 reads KGHSH; CDR2 reads LQKENI. Trimming took off 5 bases at V and 4 bases at J, with 12 bases between the two ends. The CDR3 contains 14 residues. Methods used by the authors: By means of reference gene primer amplification, nucleated cell counts were estimated. The data were produced by immunoSEQ multiplex PCR, yet TCRdb's version contains in-frame clones alone and is incomplete. D and trimming were read from the DNA, whereas the V and J calls and clone size are those reported in that table. Among roughly 250,000 clones, about 85% were seen once, and the ten largest hold around 1%.

This rearrangement joins TRBV18 to TRBJ2-1, with a tentative D call TRBD1 (6 bases). This receptor was taken from a human donor with COVID-19, enrolled during active disease. The donor label of this sample is uncertain. Source material: peripheral blood. Written as DNA, the CDR3 is TGTGCCAGCTCAGAGCGGACAGCGTACAATGAGCAGTTCTTC. Translation gives CASSERTAYNEQFF.